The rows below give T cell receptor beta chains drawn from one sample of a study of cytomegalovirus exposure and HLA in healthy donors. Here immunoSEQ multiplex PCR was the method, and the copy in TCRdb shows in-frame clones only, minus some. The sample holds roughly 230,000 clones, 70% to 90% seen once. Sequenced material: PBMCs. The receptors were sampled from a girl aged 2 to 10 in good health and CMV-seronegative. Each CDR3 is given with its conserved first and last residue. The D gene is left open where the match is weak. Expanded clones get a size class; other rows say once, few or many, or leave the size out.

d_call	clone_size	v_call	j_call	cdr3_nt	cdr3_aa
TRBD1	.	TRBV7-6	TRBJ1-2	TGTGCCAGCAGCTTCCGGGACAGGGGAGTATTAGGCTATGGCTACACCTTC	CASSFRDRGVLGYGYTF
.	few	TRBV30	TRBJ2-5	TGTGCCTGGAGTGGGACTGGGCGGACCCAGTACTTC	CAWSGTGRTQYF
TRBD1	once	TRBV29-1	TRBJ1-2	TGCAGCGTTGTGGGACAGGGACAAAACTATGGCTACACCTTC	CSVVGQGQNYGYTF
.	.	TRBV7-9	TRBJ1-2	TGTTCCAGCAGCTCCGACAGGCGGTATGGCTACACCTTC	CSSSSDRRYGYTF
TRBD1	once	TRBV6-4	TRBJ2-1	TGTGCCAGCATCTGGGACAGCTCCTACAATGAGCAGTTCTTC	CASIWDSSYNEQFF
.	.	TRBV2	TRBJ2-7	TGTGCCAGCAGTGCGATACAGTACGAGCAGTACTTC	CASSAIQYEQYF
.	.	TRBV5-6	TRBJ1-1	TGTGCCAGCAGCTTCCCAGGACACCTTGAAGCTTTCTTT	CASSFPGHLEAFF
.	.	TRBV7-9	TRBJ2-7	TGTGCCAGCAGTCCTACCTCCTACGAGCAGTACTTC	CASSPTSYEQYF
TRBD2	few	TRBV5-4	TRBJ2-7	TGTGCCAGCAGCCCCGGGACTAGCGGGAGTGCCTACGAGCAGTACTTC	CASSPGTSGSAYEQYF
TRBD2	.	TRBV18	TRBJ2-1	TGTGCCAGCTCACGGGACTACAACAATGAGCAGTTCTTC	CASSRDYNNEQFF
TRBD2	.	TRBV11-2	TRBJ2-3	TGTGCCAGCAGCCTCGAGGGAGCGGGGGGTTGGTCAGATACGCAGTATTTT	CASSLEGAGGWSDTQYF
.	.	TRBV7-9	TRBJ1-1	TGTGCCAGCAGCTTAGAGCGGGGGCGTACTGAAGCTTTCTTT	CASSLERGRTEAFF
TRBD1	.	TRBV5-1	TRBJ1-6	TGCGCCAGCAGCTTACAGGGGAATAATTCACCCCTCCACTTT	CASSLQGNNSPLHF